This T cell receptor beta chain is drawn from a study of T cell responses to AZD1222 COVID-19 vaccine. The germline gives CDR1 GTSNPN, CDR2 SVGIG (reference sequence). This CDR3 is 13 amino acids long. V was cut by 3 bases and J by 0 bases, with 8 bases left in between. Whole-study results and caveats: Repertoire samples came only from after the peak T cell response. Increases in Spike-specific TCR breadth and depth were seen after two AZD1222 doses. AZD1222 recipients seropositive at baseline numbered only six. Females outnumbered males among donors, who were mostly white British; clonal diversity was possibly underestimated.

Only in-frame clones appear in the TCRdb table, and some are missing; sequencing was by immunoSEQ multiplex PCR. The data contain 57,000 or so clones, 76% of them singletons. This clone has only a few counts. Its antigen remains unidentified. The material sequenced was peripheral blood, taken on day 0 of AZD1222 vaccination. The clonotype originates from an adult in good health. The V and J genes are TRBV30 and TRBJ2-5; D gene uncertain. The CDR3 nucleotides are TGTGCCTGGAGCAAAGGGTACCAAGAGACCCAGTACTTC. Translation: CAWSKGYQETQYF. The variable domain in full, completed from reference TRBV30 and TRBJ2-5, reads SQTIHQWPATLVQPVGSPLSLECTVEGTSNPNLYWYRQAAGRGLQLLFYSVGIGQISSEVPQNLSASRPQDRQFILSSKKLLLSDSGFYLCAWSKGYQETQYFGPGTRLLVL.